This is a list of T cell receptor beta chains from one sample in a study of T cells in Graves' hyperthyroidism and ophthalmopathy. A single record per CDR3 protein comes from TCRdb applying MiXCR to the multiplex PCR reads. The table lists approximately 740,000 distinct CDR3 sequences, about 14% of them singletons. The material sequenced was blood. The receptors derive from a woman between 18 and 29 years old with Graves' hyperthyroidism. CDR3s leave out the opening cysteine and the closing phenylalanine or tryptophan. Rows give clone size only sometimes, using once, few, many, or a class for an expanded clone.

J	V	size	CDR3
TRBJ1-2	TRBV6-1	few	ATLREGNYGYT
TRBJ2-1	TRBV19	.	ASSIQETGKQF
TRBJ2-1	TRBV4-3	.	ASSLRLLASTDPRYEQF
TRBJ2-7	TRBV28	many	ASRGGGLTYEQY
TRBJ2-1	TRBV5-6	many	ASSLSVRGLYYNEQF
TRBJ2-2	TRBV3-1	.	ASSQDWWARRNTGELF
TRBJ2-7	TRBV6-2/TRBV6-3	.	ASSQPNSGEPYEQY
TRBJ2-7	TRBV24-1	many	ATSGGRVWDEQY
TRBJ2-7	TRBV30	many	ASITTSAGESGEQY
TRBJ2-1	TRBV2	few	ASSRSTSGRYNEQF
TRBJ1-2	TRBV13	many	ASSPGNRGYYGYT
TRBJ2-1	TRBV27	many	ASRRGTSAYNEQF
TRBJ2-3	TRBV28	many	ASSFLADSRTDTQY
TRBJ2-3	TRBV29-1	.	SVQGLDEGTDTQY
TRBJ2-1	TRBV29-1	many	SVEGTSGSPYNEQF
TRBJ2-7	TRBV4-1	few	ASSQPPTGDDEQY
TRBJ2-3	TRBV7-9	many	ASSRRGQSTDTQY
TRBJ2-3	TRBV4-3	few	ASSQTIPTGAGTDTQY
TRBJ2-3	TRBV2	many	ASSVTSGYSTDTQY
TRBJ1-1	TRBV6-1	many	ASLTGLPTEAF
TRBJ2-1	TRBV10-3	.	AISVTSGRASNEQF
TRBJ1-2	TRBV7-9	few	ASSPDRELYGYT
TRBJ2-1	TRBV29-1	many	SVVSGGKRNEQF
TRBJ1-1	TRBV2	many	ASSENRALEPDEAF
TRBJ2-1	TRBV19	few	ASSKPFSGRGGEQF
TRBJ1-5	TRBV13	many	ASSLRTGNSNQPQH
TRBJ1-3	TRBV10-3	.	AISESGNTIY
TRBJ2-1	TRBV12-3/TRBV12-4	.	ASSLSSGGEQF
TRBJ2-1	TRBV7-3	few	ASSLQVYNEQF
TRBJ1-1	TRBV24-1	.	ATSDRRNTEAF
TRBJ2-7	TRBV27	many	ASSLGTGMYEQY
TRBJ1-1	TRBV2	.	ASQTGSTEAF
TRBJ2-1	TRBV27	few	ASSLDRGPANEQF
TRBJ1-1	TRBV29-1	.	SVDRGLDTEAF
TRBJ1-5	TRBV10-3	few	ASTGMTNQPQH
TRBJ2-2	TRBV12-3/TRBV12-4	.	ASSLGTSGRANTGELF
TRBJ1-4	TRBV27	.	ASSLYTGTGGGNEKLF
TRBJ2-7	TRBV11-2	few	ASSDLIDSVPPYEQY
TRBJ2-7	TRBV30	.	AWSVGQPGSYEQY
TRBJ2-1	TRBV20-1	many	SARDPSANEGEQF
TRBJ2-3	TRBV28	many	ASSFGFGDTQY
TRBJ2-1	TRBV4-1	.	ASGPDSASYNEQF